This paragraph reports one T cell receptor beta chain. Its cognate antigen is unknown. This sample was included in a study of T cells in localized non-small cell lung cancer. General study results and limits: Without multi-region sequencing, intratumor heterogeneity could not be excluded. In adjacent lung appeared a median 57 of the top 100 tumor clones. Blood T cell density predicted longer survival; adjacent-lung clonality, shorter.

Per the germline V gene, CDR1 is WSHSY and CDR2 is SAAADI. The CDR3 extends over 12 amino acids. Between the trimmed V and J ends, which lost 4 bases and 3 bases, there was a span of 6 bases. Repertoires were generated with immunoSEQ multiplex PCR, while TCRdb's copy carries only in-frame clones and drops some. The sample has 100,000 to 150,000 clones, roughly 90% seen once. Sequencing was performed on peripheral blood, taken before any cancer treatment. The TCR originated in a female donor older than 55 with stage I lung adenocarcinoma. This chain links TRBV10-2 with TRBJ2-5; no reliable D call. CDR3 DNA sequence: TGCGCCAGCAGTGTGGCAGAAGAGACCCAGTACTTC. Protein product: CASSVAEETQYF.